Below, 25 T cell receptor beta chains from the same sample are listed, as sequenced in a study of cytomegalovirus exposure and HLA in healthy donors. Primers: 60 Vbeta forward and 13 Jbeta reverse. Assay: immunoSEQ multiplex PCR; the TCRdb copy retains only in-frame clones and omits some. Of over 150,000 clones in the sample, under 85% were seen once. Sequenced sample: PBMCs. Receptor source: a man aged 18 to 30 in good health and CMV-seronegative.

The chain employs TRBV4-1 and TRBJ2-7, with D possibly TRBD1 on 5 matching bases. This CDR3 is built from 14 residues. Per the germline V gene, CDR1 is MGHRA and CDR2 is YSYEKL. Trimming shortened V by 0 bases and J by 2 bases, and 8 bases separated the two germline ends. The DNA for the CDR3 is TGCGCCAGCAGCCAAGAAGGGGCTACCTACGAGCAGTACTTC. Protein sequence: CASSQEGATYEQYF.

This sequence joins TRBV5-4 and TRBJ2-3; TRBD2 matches at 7 bases. This CDR3 has 14 amino acids. The trim removed 6 bases at V and 0 bases at J, leaving 4 bases unmatched. CDR1 is SGHNT and CDR2 is YYREEE in the germline V gene (reference sequence). The CDR3 reads CASNAGGSTDTQYF. The CDR3 DNA reads as TGTGCCAGCAACGCCGGGGGGAGCACAGATACGCAGTATTTT.

The chain joins TRBV18 to TRBJ2-5, with TRBD2 identical over 8 bases. This CDR3 contains 16 residues. CDR1 and CDR2 from the germline V gene are KGHSH and LQKENI. With V trimmed by 6 bases and J by 1 base, 10 bases remained unmatched. CDR3 DNA: TGTGCCAGCTCCCCCACGGGGGGGGGACTCCAAGAGACCCAGTACTTC. Translating it yields CASSPTGGGLQETQYF.

V and J are TRBV9 and TRBJ2-1; TRBD1 is a possible D gene (5 bases). V was shortened by 1 base and J by 0 bases, with 17 bases between the two germline ends. This CDR3 is built from 18 residues. Germline V lookup: CDR1 SGDLS, CDR2 YYNGEE. The CDR3 sequence: CASSVREGAQSSYNEQFF. The CDR3 coding sequence is TGTGCCAGCAGCGTAAGGGAAGGGGCACAGAGCTCCTACAATGAGCAGTTCTTC.

In the case of this clone: The sample contains more than one DNA sequence encoding this CDR3. The chain couples TRBV7-6 to TRBJ1-1; D might be TRBD1 (5 bases). V lost 5 bases and J 3 bases, leaving 13 bases between the germline ends. This CDR3 is built from 14 residues. The V gene's germline CDR1 is SGHVS and CDR2 FNYEAQ. CDR3 amino acids: CASSLAQGYTEAFF. The CDR3 nucleotides read TGTGCCAGCAGCCTGGCGCAGGGCTACACTGAAGCTTTCTTT.

This clone has only a few counts. The genes are TRBV6-6 and TRBJ1-1, with D uncertain. CDR1 is MNHNY, CDR2 SVGAGI, per germline (reference sequence). The germline V and J ends were trimmed by 6 bases and 7 bases, with 9 bases remaining between them. CDR3 length equals 11 residues. The CDR3 reads CASSPKLEAFF. In DNA, the CDR3 is TGTGCCAGCAGCCCAAAACTTGAAGCTTTCTTT.

This clone was seen only once. The chain couples TRBV6-5 to TRBJ1-1; no clear D gene. CDR1 is MNHEY and CDR2 is SVGAGI in the germline V gene. The CDR3 has 15 residues. The ends were cut back, 3 bases at V and 11 bases at J, with 22 bases in the middle. In nucleotides, the CDR3 is TGTGCCAGCAGTTATCAGCGGGAGGCGGGTCGTGAGGCTTTCTTT. Amino acids: CASSYQREAGREAFF.

The rearrangement links TRBV5-8 to TRBJ1-2; D perhaps matches TRBD1 (6 bases). Germline assignment: CDR1 SGHTS and CDR2 YDEGEE. The CDR3 runs to 14 residues. Trimming left V 4 bases short and J 4 bases short, with 14 bases between. The CDR3 reads CASSPARGTYGYTF. The CDR3 coding sequence is TGTGCCAGCAGCCCGGCCAGGGGAACCTATGGCTACACCTTC. Based on the CDR3 plus reference TRBV5-8 and TRBJ1-2, the full variable domain is EAGVTQSPTHLIKTRGQQATLRCSPISGHTSVYWYQQALGLGLQFLLWYDEGEERNRGNFPPRFSGRQFPNYSSELNVNALELEDSALYLCASSPARGTYGYTFGSGTRLTVV.

This chain links TRBV28 with TRBJ1-5, with a tentative D call TRBD1 (6 bases). From germline, CDR1 is MDHEN and CDR2 SYDVKM. This CDR3 is built from 15 residues. V dropped 2 bases and J dropped 6 bases, with 14 bases sitting between them. In DNA form, the CDR3 reads TGTGCCAGCAGTTTAAGGAACCAAGGGGGTCAGCCCCAGCATTTT. It encodes CASSLRNQGGQPQHF.

The chain combines TRBV28 with TRBJ1-1; D unclear. CDR1 is MDHEN and CDR2 is SYDVKM in the germline V gene. The CDR3 contains 11 residues. V lost 8 bases and J lost 4, with 8 bases in between. Here the CDR3 DNA reads TGTGCCAGCGCCGATAGCACTGAAGCTTTCTTT. It is translated as CASADSTEAFF. The full variable domain, in which reference TRBV28 and TRBJ1-1 provide the parts outside the CDR3, is DVKVTQSSRYLVKRTGEKVFLECVQDMDHENMFWYRQDPGLGLRLIYFSYDVKMKEKGDIPEGYSVSREKKERFSLILESASTNQTSMYLCASADSTEAFFGQGTRLTVV.

In this sample, this clone turned up a few times. The rearrangement joins TRBV27 to TRBJ1-5, with D unclear. Germline assignment: CDR1 MNHEY and CDR2 SMNVEV (reference sequence). V was pared by 6 bases and J by 3 bases, with 9 bases between. This CDR3 has 13 amino acids. This CDR3 is CASRYSLNQPQHF. The CDR3 bases are TGTGCCAGCAGATACAGTCTCAATCAGCCCCAGCATTTT.

This sequence joins TRBV6-1 and TRBJ2-7, with D maybe TRBD2 (5 bases). CDR1 and CDR2 (germline): MNHNS, SASEGT. This CDR3 contains 13 residues. Trimming cost V 4 bases and J 4 bases, with 11 bases left between them. CDR3 coding DNA: TGTGCCAGCAGTGTTCGGGAAAGGTACGAGCAGTACTTC. This sequence encodes CASSVRERYEQYF.

Concerning this clone: The sample contains more than one DNA sequence encoding this CDR3. This chain joins TRBV7-2 and TRBJ2-3; unclear D gene. Germline CDR1 is SGHTA and CDR2 is FQGNSA. Trimming left V 1 base short and J 2 bases short, with 4 bases between. This CDR3 is 13 amino acids long. In DNA, the CDR3 is TGTGCCAGCAGCTTAGATTACACAGATACGCAGTATTTT. It codes for CASSLDYTDTQYF.

There are a few counts of this clone. The rearrangement links TRBV7-9 to TRBJ1-1; D gene unclear. CDR3 size: 12 residues. V lost 4 bases to trimming and J lost 0 bases, with 3 bases between them. The germline V gene encodes CDR1 SEHNR and CDR2 FQNEAQ (reference sequence). CDR3: CASSYMNTEAFF. Written as DNA, the CDR3 is TGTGCCAGCAGCTACATGAACACTGAAGCTTTCTTT.

This clone was found a few times. V gene TRBV4-1 combines with J gene TRBJ1-5, with unresolved D. The CDR3 extends over 14 amino acids. V lost 4 bases and J 3 bases, leaving 10 bases between the germline ends. CDR1 and CDR2 (germline): MGHRA, YSYEKL. Here the CDR3 reads CASSLWLINQPQHF. Written as DNA, the CDR3 is TGCGCCAGCAGCCTCTGGCTGATCAATCAGCCCCAGCATTTT.

This clone has just one count. The J gene is TRBJ2-7, the V gene TRBV30; no clear D gene. CDR3 length equals 12 residues. Trimming took off 2 bases at V and 6 bases at J, with 11 bases between the two ends. Germline CDR1 and CDR2: GTSNPN and SVGIG (reference sequence). The CDR3 DNA is TGTGCCTGGAGTCCTTCTCCCCCCGAGCAGTACTTC. This encodes CAWSPSPPEQYF.

The gene calls are TRBV4-1 and TRBJ1-2; no clear D. Germline CDR1 and CDR2: MGHRA and YSYEKL. This CDR3 is built from 16 residues. The ends were cut back, 4 bases at V and 4 bases at J, with 19 bases in the middle. Written as DNA, the CDR3 is TGCGCCAGCAGCCCAGACCTTCGGGAGGTGGGCTATGGCTACACCTTC. It encodes CASSPDLREVGYGYTF.

In regard to this clone: Germline and junction disagree at one end, which may indicate a read error. The chain uses TRBV7-7 and TRBJ2-2, with TRBD2 as a possible D gene (5 bases). The length of the CDR3 is 16 residues. CDR1 is SSHAT and CDR2 is FNYEAQ in the germline V gene (reference sequence). The CDR3 DNA follows: TGTGCTAGCAGCTTAGTGGCAGCGGCGAACACCGGGGAGCTGTTTTTT. It specifies CASSLVAAANTGELFF.

The rearrangement links TRBV9 to TRBJ1-1; maybe TRBD1 (6 bases). The germline V gene has CDR1 SGDLS and CDR2 YYNGEE. V gave up 3 bases and J gave up 1 base, with 7 bases separating them. The length of the CDR3 is 13 residues. The DNA of the CDR3 is TGTGCCAGCAGCGCGGACAGGAACACTGAAGCTTTCTTT. This gives the protein CASSADRNTEAFF.

The chain combines TRBV9 with TRBJ2-1; 10 nucleotides align to TRBD2. CDR1 is SGDLS and CDR2 is YYNGEE in the germline V gene. This CDR3 region has 15 residues. V lost 0 bases to trimming and J lost 8 bases; unmatched junction nucleotides: 5. The CDR3 loop is CASSVGLAGADEQFF. CDR3 nucleotide sequence: TGTGCCAGCAGCGTAGGTCTAGCGGGAGCCGATGAGCAGTTCTTC.

The chain is built from TRBV27 and TRBJ2-7, with TRBD2 matching 9 bases. CDR3 length: 13 residues. V lost 2 bases and J lost 5; bases outside the gene matches: 1. Germline V gene data show CDR1 as MNHEY and CDR2 as SMNVEV (reference sequence). The chain's CDR3 is CASSLAGGNEQYF. The CDR3 DNA reads TGTGCCAGCAGTTTAGCGGGGGGGAACGAGCAGTACTTC.

The rearrangement links TRBV11-1 to TRBJ2-7; perhaps TRBD1 as D (7 bases). CDR3 size: 14 residues. The V gene lost 2 bases and the J gene lost 4 bases, with 12 bases spanning the gap. Per the germline V gene, CDR1 is SGHAT and CDR2 is FQDESV (reference sequence). The CDR3 region is CASSLNRGGYEQYF. The CDR3 DNA is TGTGCCAGCAGCTTAAACAGGGGAGGATACGAGCAGTACTTC. Looking up the rest from reference TRBV11-1 and TRBJ2-7 gives the full variable domain: EAEVAQSPRYKITEKSQAVAFWCDPISGHATLYWYRQILGQGPELLVQFQDESVVDDSQLPKDRFSAERLKGVDSTLKIQPAELGDSAMYLCASSLNRGGYEQYFGPGTRLTVT.

This rearrangement joins TRBV7-9 to TRBJ1-2, with TRBD1 identical over 7 bases. Unmatched junction bases numbered 6, after V lost 4 bases and J lost 13 bases. Per the germline V gene, CDR1 is SEHNR and CDR2 is FQNEAQ (reference sequence). The CDR3 extends over 11 amino acids. CDR3 sequence (DNA): TGTGCCAGCAGCTCGGACAGGTCAGGCACCTTC. Translation gives CASSSDRSGTF. Full variable domain (rest looked up from reference TRBV7-9 and TRBJ1-2): DTGVSQNPRHKITKRGQNVTFRCDPISEHNRLYWYRQTLGQGPEFLTYFQNEAQLEKSRLLSDRFSAERPKGSFSTLEIQRTEQGDSAMYLCASSSDRSGTFGSGTRLTVV.

The chain uses TRBV7-2 and TRBJ2-7; 7 bases are shared with TRBD2. Looked up from germline, CDR1 is SGHTA and CDR2 is FQGNSA. This CDR3 is built from 15 residues. J was trimmed by 0 bases and V by 0 bases; bases with no gene match: 2. The CDR3 here is CASSLAGGRSYEQYF. Written as DNA, the CDR3 is TGTGCCAGCAGCTTAGCGGGAGGGCGCTCCTACGAGCAGTACTTC.

This chain uses TRBV10-1 with TRBJ2-3; 8 bases map to TRBD2. Germline V lookup: CDR1 WNHNN, CDR2 SYGVQD (reference sequence). This CDR3 is built from 14 residues. The V gene end was trimmed by 6 bases and the J gene end by 2 bases; junction bases not matched to a gene: 4. CDR3 nucleotide sequence: TGCGCCAGCAGCTGTAGCGGGATCACAGATACGCAGTATTTT. Translated: CASSCSGITDTQYF.